The source of this T cell receptor beta chain is a study of blood T cell repertoires in COVID-19. About the research overall: Two negative PCRs, clearance, or symptom resolution were required of recovered Cohort 3 donors. The United States, Italy and Spain provided the acute and convalescent COVID-19 samples.

The CDR3 is 15 amino acids. With 0 bases clipped from V and 10 bases from J, the junction kept 8 bases outside the gene matches. CDR1 and CDR2 (germline): SGDLS, YYNGEE. As originally analysed: From reference gene primer amplification, estimates of nucleated cell counts were derived. Assay used: immunoSEQ multiplex PCR; TCRdb lists only in-frame clones, some missing. That table is the source of V, J and clone size, and D and trimming were worked out from the DNA. The sample holds under 300,000 clones, more than 75% seen once. Cohorts were determined from participant-reported clinical history. This clone is a singleton in its sample.

This receptor was obtained from a woman aged 60-70 years in a cohort exposed to, infected with or recovered from COVID-19 (not recorded which). J is TRBJ1-3 and V is TRBV9; 9 bases are shared with TRBD1. The sequenced material came from PBMCs or T cells enriched from blood (not recorded which). Here the CDR3 reads CASSVATGGQGTIYF. The CDR3 nucleotides read TGTGCCAGCAGCGTAGCCACAGGGGGCCAGGGGACCATATATTTT.